This T cell receptor beta chain appears in the sequencing data of a study of vaccination effects on CD4 cells after COVID-19. This clone turned up a few times. Its antigen is unknown. The CDR3 has 12 residues. Germline CDR1 is MNHEY and CDR2 is SVGAGI. The germline V and J ends were trimmed by 6 bases and 5 bases, with 11 bases remaining between them. Sequencing used immunoSEQ multiplex PCR; TCRdb keeps in-frame clones, though not all of them. Of about 46,000 clones detected, about 70% appear once; the ten largest clones hold over 12%. After expansion with viral peptide pools in the ViraFEST assay, antigen-specific CD4+ T cells were sequenced. CD4+ T cell isolation took place after about nine days of culture. Each participant was administered two doses of either the BNT162b2 or the mRNA-1273 vaccine. Nobody among the vaccine recipients had prior SARS-CoV-2 infection (nucleocapsid antibodies were negative).

The TCR originated in a human donor who received a COVID-19 vaccine. Material: CD4+ T cells from PBMCs cultured with HCoV-OC43 spike peptides, obtained after COVID-19 vaccination. Subset given: HCoV-OC43 spike overlapping peptide pool stimulation. V gene TRBV6-5 combines with J gene TRBJ2-7, with a weak D call TRBD2 (5 bases). Here the CDR3 reads CASRGEGHEQYF. In nucleotides, the CDR3 is TGTGCCAGCAGGGGAGAAGGCCACGAGCAGTACTTC.